Below, 21 T cell receptor beta chains from the same sample are listed, as sequenced in a study of post-analysis software for immune sequencing data. Prepared libraries of TCR beta cDNA carried unique molecular identifiers. TCRdb itself ran the PCR reads through MiXCR, one entry per CDR3 protein. The table includes about 380,000 distinct CDR3 sequences, roughly 36% detected once. Their target antigens are unknown. Study outcomes and limitations: Compared with controls, patients had more of five TRBV segments, including TRBV5-6, TRBV5-1 and TRBV20-1.

The sequenced sample consisted of blood. These receptors originate from a girl aged 5-17 years with multiple sclerosis.

A word on this clonotype: This may stem from a read error, because a much larger clone lies one nucleotide away. The J gene is TRBJ2-7, the V gene TRBV7-9; 7 bases map to TRBD1. Germline V gene sequence: CDR1 SEHNR, CDR2 FQNEAQ (reference sequence). This CDR3 has 14 residues. After removal of 4 bases from V and 3 bases from J, the junction contained 6 bases not matched to a gene. DNA of the CDR3: TGTGCCAGCAGCTCTATCGACAGGGACTACGAGCAGTACTTC. The encoded protein is CASSSIDRDYEQYF. Drawing the rest from reference TRBV7-9 and TRBJ2-7, the complete variable domain is DTGVSQNPRHKITKRGQNVTFRCDPISEHNRLYWYRQTLGQGPEFLTYFQNEAQLEKSRLLSDRFSAERPKGSFSTLEIQRTEQGDSAMYLCASSSIDRDYEQYFGPGTRLTVT.

The chain employs TRBV7-2 and TRBJ1-2; D not certain. The CDR3 covers 13 residues. V was trimmed by 4 bases and J by 1 base, leaving 7 bases between them. The germline gives CDR1 SGHTA, CDR2 FQGNSA. The CDR3 loop reads CASSSYNNYGYTF. The CDR3 DNA sequence: TGTGCCAGCAGCTCCTACAATAACTATGGCTACACCTTC.

Only a few counts were recorded for this clonotype. The CDR3 DNA reads TGTGCCAGCAGCCAAGATATGGGATCCCTCTACAATGAGCAGTTCTTC. It specifies CASSQDMGSLYNEQFF. The rearrangement links TRBV14 to TRBJ2-1; D not certain. The CDR3 totals 16 residues. V was clipped by 0 bases and J by 3 bases, with 12 bases between them. CDR1 SGHDN and CDR2 FVKESK come from the germline V gene. The whole variable domain, filled in from reference TRBV14 and TRBJ2-1, reads EAGVTQFPSHSVIEKGQTVTLRCDPISGHDNLYWYRRVMGKEIKFLLHFVKESKQDESGMPNNRFLAERTGGTYSTLKVQPAELEDSGVYFCASSQDMGSLYNEQFFGPGTRLTVL.

The rearrangement joins TRBV27 to TRBJ1-5, with 9 bases lining up with TRBD1. J gave up 6 bases and V 8 bases, and 8 bases lay outside the gene matches. Germline V gene lookup returns CDR1 MNHEY and CDR2 SMNVEV (reference sequence). The CDR3 runs to 14 residues. DNA of the CDR3: TGTGCCAGCGGGATGACAGGGGGGGGTCAGCCCCAGCATTTT. This codes for CASGMTGGGQPQHF.

This clonotype has a handful of counts. The chain uses TRBV28 and TRBJ1-2; 12 bases match TRBD1. The CDR3 runs to 15 residues. Germline-derived CDR1 and CDR2 are MDHEN and SYDVKM. The V gene end was trimmed by 6 bases and the J gene end by 8 bases; junction bases not matched to a gene: 10. The CDR3 bases are TGTGCCAGCAGAAACTCGGGACAGGGGGCGGGAGGCTACACCTTC. Translation: CASRNSGQGAGGYTF.

This clonotype was seen only a few times. The gene calls are TRBV9 and TRBJ1-1; D unclear. The CDR3 covers 15 residues. With 4 bases removed from V and 6 bases from J, the gap between germline ends came to 19 bases. Per germline, CDR1 SGDLS and CDR2 YYNGEE. Here the CDR3 DNA reads TGTGCCAGCAGCTCGGGCCCTCTCCCCCACGCTGAAGCTTTCTTT. Its protein is CASSSGPLPHAEAFF.

This clonotype was seen many times. The V call is TRBV6-5, the J call TRBJ2-7; D is possibly TRBD1 (5 bases). CDR3 size: 12 residues. In germline, CDR1 is MNHEY, CDR2 SVGAGI. V was shortened by 6 bases and J by 4 bases, with 10 bases between the two germline ends. Here the CDR3 DNA reads TGTGCCAGCAGCCGGACACCTTACGAGCAGTACTTC. Protein: CASSRTPYEQYF.

This clonotype was observed a handful of times. The rearrangement joins TRBV5-1 to TRBJ2-1, with D tentatively TRBD1 or TRBD2 (6 bases each). CDR1 is SGHRS, CDR2 YFSETQ, per germline. V was shortened by 5 bases and J by 6 bases, with 27 bases between the two germline ends. The CDR3 loop spans 18 amino acids. The chain's CDR3 is CASRRRGAPYAPINEQFF. CDR3 bases: TGCGCCAGCAGGCGGAGGGGGGCCCCCTACGCCCCCATCAATGAGCAGTTCTTC.

This chain connects TRBV9 to TRBJ2-7; D may be TRBD2 (5 bases). The V end was cut by 4 bases, the J end by 1 base, with 15 bases between. CDR3 length: 15 residues. Germline values: CDR1 SGDLS, CDR2 YYNGEE. The CDR3 is CASSNTSDLSYEQYF. CDR3 sequence (DNA): TGTGCCAGCAGCAACACCTCGGACTTATCCTACGAGCAGTACTTC.

This clonotype was seen only a few times. The chain recombines TRBV2 with TRBJ2-3; D is unresolved. Germline-derived CDR1 and CDR2 are SNHLY and FYNNEI. V was cut by 3 bases and J by 1 base, with 5 bases left in between. This CDR3 is built from 13 residues. The CDR3 region is CASSEFRTDTQYF. The CDR3 nucleotides read TGTGCCAGCAGTGAGTTCCGCACAGATACGCAGTATTTT.

This clonotype was detected a few times. This chain links TRBV5-1 with TRBJ2-5; a weak D match, TRBD2 (6 bases). The CDR3 is 14 residues long. Germline CDR1 and CDR2: SGHRS and YFSETQ. Trimming took off 4 bases at V and 1 base at J, with 11 bases between the two ends. CDR3 residues: CASSPPGGQETQYF. The CDR3 bases are TGCGCCAGCAGCCCCCCCGGGGGCCAAGAGACCCAGTACTTC. The variable domain in full, with the rest retrieved from reference TRBV5-1 and TRBJ2-5, is KAGVTQTPRYLIKTRGQQVTLSCSPISGHRSVSWYQQTPGQGLQFLFEYFSETQRNKGNFPGRFSGRQFSNSRSEMNVSTLELGDSALYLCASSPPGGQETQYFGPGTRLLVL.

The V gene is TRBV20-1, the J gene TRBJ1-5, with 8 bases identical to TRBD1. The CDR3 runs 17 residues. The junction had 12 bases not matched to a gene; V was cut back by 0 bases and J by 5 bases. The germline CDR1 and CDR2 sequences are DFQATT and SNEGSKA (reference sequence). The CDR3 DNA follows: TGCAGTGCTAGAGATGACGGCAGGGGGCTAGAAGATCAGCCCCAGCATTTT. It is translated as CSARDDGRGLEDQPQHF.

This chain links TRBV2 with TRBJ2-1, with a weak D call TRBD1 (6 bases). Germline-derived CDR1 and CDR2 are SNHLY and FYNNEI. The CDR3 sequence is 14 residues long. V was clipped by 4 bases and J by 5 bases, with 12 bases between them. CDR3 protein: CASSGVPGDNEQFF. CDR3 sequence (DNA): TGTGCCAGCAGTGGCGTTCCAGGGGACAATGAGCAGTTCTTC.

The chain combines TRBV5-5 with TRBJ1-5; TRBD1 matches 7 bases. The CDR3 has 15 amino acids. After removal of 4 bases from V and 3 bases from J, the junction contained 7 bases not matched to a gene. The germline V gene has CDR1 SGHKS and CDR2 YYEKEE (reference sequence). Here the CDR3 reads CASSPQTGLNQPQHF. The CDR3 nucleotides read TGTGCCAGCAGCCCCCAGACAGGGCTCAATCAGCCCCAGCATTTT.

This sequence joins TRBV12-3 or TRBV12-4 and TRBJ1-2; 8 bases align to TRBD1. Trimming removed 5 bases from V and 7 bases from J; junction bases left unmatched: 3. The CDR3 totals 12 residues. Written as DNA, the CDR3 is TGTGCCAGCAGTCCCCAGGGGGCTGGCTACACCTTC. Amino acid sequence: CASSPQGAGYTF.

The sample holds a few counts of this clonotype. J is TRBJ2-5 and V is TRBV18, with D possibly TRBD2 on 6 matching bases. In germline, CDR1 is KGHSH, CDR2 LQKENI. The V and J ends lost 0 bases and 4 bases respectively, with 9 bases between them. This CDR3 is 14 amino acids long. The CDR3 loop is CASSPPTRGETQYF. In DNA, the CDR3 is TGTGCCAGCTCACCACCGACTAGAGGAGAGACCCAGTACTTC.

This clonotype has only a few counts. The genes are TRBV18 and TRBJ1-4; unclear D gene. V was cut by 8 bases and J by 4 bases, with 11 bases left in between. Germline V gives CDR1 KGHSH, CDR2 LQKENI. This CDR3 spans 13 amino acids. The CDR3 loop reads CASHAGINEKLFF. CDR3 DNA sequence: TGTGCCAGCCACGCCGGGATTAATGAAAAACTGTTTTTT.

The rearrangement joins TRBV12-3 or TRBV12-4 to TRBJ2-7; D not resolved. Trimming shortened V by 4 bases and J by 0 bases, and 10 bases separated the two germline ends. This CDR3 has 14 residues. The CDR3 here is CASSWSGYSYEQYF. The CDR3 nucleotides are TGTGCCAGCAGTTGGTCCGGATACTCCTACGAGCAGTACTTC.

This clonotype was observed once. The chain recombines TRBV12-3 or TRBV12-4 with TRBJ2-5; possibly TRBD1 or TRBD2 for D (6 bases each). The ends were cut back, 5 bases at V and 2 bases at J, with 15 bases in the middle. The CDR3 totals 15 residues. As DNA, the CDR3 is TGTGCCAGCAGTCCGAGGGGGACTCCACAAGAGACCCAGTACTTC. Translating gives CASSPRGTPQETQYF.

V gene TRBV6-2 or TRBV6-3 combines with J gene TRBJ2-2; weak D call: TRBD1 (6 bases). Trimming stripped 6 bases from V and 4 bases from J, with 15 bases between. The CDR3 is 15 amino acids. Germline V gene data show CDR1 as MNHEY and CDR2 as SVGEGT. The DNA of the CDR3 is TGTGCCAGCAGCTCCACCGGACAGAGCACCGGGGAGCTGTTTTTT. It encodes CASSSTGQSTGELFF.

This chain connects TRBV7-9 to TRBJ1-1; weak D call: TRBD1 (5 bases). The CDR3 runs 16 residues. The V gene's germline CDR1 is SEHNR and CDR2 FQNEAQ (reference sequence). The V end lost 5 bases, the J end lost 1 base, and 17 bases lay between the germline ends. In DNA form, the CDR3 reads TGTGCCAGCAGCCAGGGACTGCTGGGGACGAACACTGAAGCTTTCTTT. Translation: CASSQGLLGTNTEAFF. Full variable domain (remainder filled in from reference TRBV7-9 and TRBJ1-1): DTGVSQNPRHKITKRGQNVTFRCDPISEHNRLYWYRQTLGQGPEFLTYFQNEAQLEKSRLLSDRFSAERPKGSFSTLEIQRTEQGDSAMYLCASSQGLLGTNTEAFFGQGTRLTVV.